Each of the 4 T cell receptor beta chains below was sequenced from the same sample in a study of shared clonotypes between healthy human individuals. Sequencing was performed with immunoSEQ multiplex PCR; in TCRdb, only in-frame clones are kept and a portion is missing. The table shows hundreds of thousands of clones, with 60% to 80% occurring only once. Sequenced sample: memory CD4+ T cells sorted from blood. Subset specified: CD45RA-negative fraction. All receptors come from a woman in her 30s in good health.

In its sample, this clone was seen a few times. J is TRBJ2-3 and V is TRBV28; TRBD1 might be the D (6 bases). CDR1 and CDR2 (germline): MDHEN, SYDVKM. The CDR3 totals 16 residues. Between the trimmed V and J ends, which lost 5 bases and 3 bases, there was a span of 18 bases. This CDR3 reads CASSDTGSGRTDTQYF. In nucleotides, the CDR3 is TGTGCCAGCAGTGATACAGGGTCCGGGCGAACAGATACGCAGTATTTT.

This clone was detected many times. This chain connects TRBV19 to TRBJ2-2; no clear D gene. The CDR3 loop spans 15 amino acids. V lost 6 bases, J lost 2 bases, and 13 bases lay in between. Germline CDR1 is LNHDA and CDR2 is SQIVND (reference sequence). CDR3 nucleotides: TGTGCCAGTAGAACCCCGGGCGGCAACACCGGGGAGCTGTTTTTT. This encodes CASRTPGGNTGELFF.

This clone appeared once. The V call is TRBV5-4, the J call TRBJ2-5; 7 bases map to TRBD2. The ends lost 0 bases at V and 2 bases at J; junction bases unmatched: 7. Germline assignment: CDR1 SGHNT and CDR2 YYREEE (reference sequence). The CDR3 covers 16 residues. The CDR3 loop is CASSLGPAGYQETQYF. The CDR3 nucleotides are TGTGCCAGCAGCTTGGGCCCAGCGGGGTATCAAGAGACCCAGTACTTC.

This chain connects TRBV7-9 to TRBJ1-5; D is unresolved. The CDR3 is 13 amino acids. Trimming shortened V by 7 bases and J by 7 bases, and 14 bases separated the two germline ends. The germline gives CDR1 SEHNR, CDR2 FQNEAQ (reference sequence). The CDR3 loop reads CASKDPAKQPQHF. The CDR3 nucleotides are TGTGCCAGCAAAGACCCCGCGAAACAGCCCCAGCATTTT.